The next 2 T cell receptor beta chains were all read from a single sample in a study of blood T cell repertoires in COVID-19. This table comes from immunoSEQ multiplex PCR, and its TCRdb copy is limited to in-frame clones, with some not included. The data contain a few hundred thousand clones, about 91% of them singletons. Source material: PBMCs or T cells enriched from blood (not recorded which). These receptors were collected from a man aged 18 to 29 with acute COVID-19.

Only a few counts were recorded for this clone. The rearrangement uses TRBV6-5 and TRBJ2-2; D is undetermined. The CDR3 spans 14 residues. V lost 6 bases and J lost 3, with 11 bases in between. Germline V gene sequence: CDR1 MNHEY, CDR2 SVGAGI. CDR3 sequence reads: CASRPLPDTGELFF. CDR3 in DNA: TGTGCCAGCAGGCCCTTACCGGACACCGGGGAGCTGTTTTTT.

Only a few counts were recorded for this clone. The chain employs TRBV6-1 and TRBJ2-5; D perhaps matches TRBD2 (5 bases). CDR1 and CDR2 from the germline V gene are MNHNS and SASEGT. The CDR3 sequence is 15 residues long. V was trimmed by 0 bases and J by 3 bases, leaving 11 bases between them. CDR3 in DNA: TGTGCCAGCAGTGAAGCGGTATCCGGGGAAGAGACCCAGTACTTC. Translating gives CASSEAVSGEETQYF.